Shown below are 25 T cell receptor beta chains from a single sample sequenced in a study of shared clonotypes between healthy human individuals. Repertoires were generated with immunoSEQ multiplex PCR, while TCRdb's copy carries only in-frame clones and drops some. The sample records 2 million to 2.5 million clones, about 94% being singletons. Source material: naive CD4+ T cells sorted from blood. Sample subset: CD45RA+ positively selected. All receptors come from a man in his late teens or twenties in good health.

This clone was seen a single time. The chain couples TRBV6-6 to TRBJ2-2; the D call may be TRBD1 or TRBD2 (5 bases each). The V gene's germline CDR1 is MNHNY and CDR2 SVGAGI (reference sequence). The CDR3 is made up of 15 amino acids. V was trimmed by 5 bases and J by 5 bases, leaving 15 bases between them. CDR3 DNA sequence: TGTGCCAGCAGTCGGACCCTAGCAGGGACCGGGGAGCTGTTTTTT. The encoded protein is CASSRTLAGTGELFF.

Note on this clone: The identical CDR3 is also encoded by other nucleotide sequences in the sample. The rearrangement uses TRBV30 and TRBJ2-7, with TRBD1 matching 9 bases. The CDR3 extends over 13 amino acids. J gave up 4 bases and V 2 bases, and 3 bases lay outside the gene matches. The germline CDR1 and CDR2 sequences are GTSNPN and SVGIG (reference sequence). This chain's CDR3 is CAWSTGGSYEQYF. CDR3 bases: TGTGCCTGGAGTACAGGGGGCTCTTACGAGCAGTACTTC.

This clone has just one count. This chain uses TRBV10-1 with TRBJ2-3; perhaps TRBD1 as D (7 bases). CDR1 WNHNN and CDR2 SYGVQD come from the germline V gene (reference sequence). V lost 6 bases to trimming and J lost 2 bases, with 12 bases between them. The CDR3 totals 14 residues. The CDR3, as DNA: TGCGCCAGCAGGGAGGGACAGAACACAGATACGCAGTATTTT. It codes for CASREGQNTDTQYF.

The gene calls are TRBV7-3 and TRBJ2-5; D not resolved. CDR3 size: 13 residues. Trimming removed 1 base from V and 2 bases from J, with 5 bases in between. Germline CDR1 reads SGHTA; CDR2 reads FQGTGA. CDR3 loop: CASSLNSQETQYF. CDR3 DNA: TGTGCCAGCAGCTTAAATTCTCAAGAGACCCAGTACTTC.

The chain joins TRBV14 to TRBJ2-7, with TRBD1 as a possible D gene (6 bases). The germline V and J ends were trimmed by 0 bases and 6 bases, with 12 bases remaining between them. Germline V gives CDR1 SGHDN, CDR2 FVKESK. This CDR3 is 14 amino acids long. The CDR3 protein is CASSQEYRVSEQYF. CDR3 nucleotides: TGTGCCAGCAGCCAAGAATACAGGGTGAGCGAGCAGTACTTC.

With respect to this clone: The sample contains more than one DNA sequence encoding this CDR3. The chain links TRBV19 to TRBJ2-7; 11 nucleotides match TRBD1. V was pared by 8 bases and J by 4 bases, with 4 bases of the junction left unmatched. The germline CDR1 and CDR2 sequences are LNHDA and SQIVND (reference sequence). The CDR3 length is 13 residues. CDR3 in amino acids: CASSGTGGYEQYF. The CDR3 region has the DNA TGTGCCAGTTCCGGGACAGGGGGTTACGAGCAGTACTTC.

The rearrangement uses TRBV27 and TRBJ1-5, with D unresolved. CDR1 is MNHEY, CDR2 SMNVEV, per germline (reference sequence). V gave up 10 bases and J gave up 7 bases, with 11 bases separating them. CDR3 length equals 11 residues. CDR3 bases: TGTGCCACCTTAGGGAAGCAGCCCCAGCATTTT. It is translated as CATLGKQPQHF.

A word on this clone: The same CDR3 arises from other DNA sequences in this sample as well. The chain couples TRBV5-1 to TRBJ2-3; the match to TRBD2 covers 9 bases. Germline values: CDR1 SGHRS, CDR2 YFSETQ. Trimming removed 0 bases from V and 1 base from J; junction bases left unmatched: 0. The CDR3 loop spans 15 amino acids. The CDR3 sequence is CASSLASGGTDTQYF. The CDR3 nucleotides read TGCGCCAGCAGCTTGGCTAGCGGGGGCACAGATACGCAGTATTTT.

The rearrangement joins TRBV6-5 to TRBJ2-3; 12 bases line up with TRBD2. Trimming removed 10 bases from V and 13 bases from J; junction bases left unmatched: 15. This CDR3 contains 14 residues. Germline CDR1 reads MNHEY; CDR2 reads SVGAGI. This CDR3 is CATRLAGEVILEYF. Here the CDR3 DNA reads TGTGCCACCCGACTAGCGGGAGAGGTGATACTGGAGTATTTT.

This chain uses TRBV9 with TRBJ1-4; 10 bases fit TRBD1. Germline CDR1 reads SGDLS; CDR2 reads YYNGEE. This CDR3 spans 15 amino acids. V lost 4 bases and J lost 6; bases outside the gene matches: 6. CDR3 bases: TGTGCCAGCAGCTCAAAGACAGGGGGCGATGAAAAACTGTTTTTT. It translates to CASSSKTGGDEKLFF.

The chain uses TRBV7-3 and TRBJ1-1; D may be TRBD1 (6 bases). Germline V lookup: CDR1 SGHTA, CDR2 FQGTGA. Trimming removed 5 bases from V and 7 bases from J, with 11 bases in between. The CDR3 sequence is 12 residues long. In DNA form, the CDR3 reads TGTGCCAGCAGCCTCCAGGGGAATGAAGCTTTCTTT. Amino acids: CASSLQGNEAFF.

The V gene is TRBV10-1, the J gene TRBJ1-3; D not certain. The CDR3 contains 13 residues. Germline CDR1 WNHNN, CDR2 SYGVQD (reference sequence). V was cut by 6 bases and J by 0 bases, with 6 bases left in between. The CDR3 protein is CASRASSGNTIYF. For the CDR3, the DNA is TGCGCCAGCAGGGCTAGCTCTGGAAACACCATATATTTT.

This clone came up once. This chain uses TRBV11-2 with TRBJ1-1; TRBD1 agrees at 7 bases. J was trimmed by 6 bases and V by 4 bases; bases with no gene match: 8. CDR1 and CDR2 (germline): SGHAT, FQNNGV. The CDR3 extends over 14 amino acids. The CDR3 sequence is CASSSQGGASEAFF. CDR3 nucleotides: TGTGCCAGCAGCTCTCAAGGGGGCGCGTCTGAAGCTTTCTTT.

V gene TRBV29-1 combines with J gene TRBJ1-6; D unresolved. This CDR3 has 12 amino acids. V gave up 6 bases and J gave up 6 bases, with 9 bases separating them. Germline CDR1 is SQVTM and CDR2 is ANQGSEA. CDR3 bases: TGCAGCGTGGGAGATGGTAATTCACCCCTCCACTTT. This translates into CSVGDGNSPLHF.

This rearrangement joins TRBV7-6 to TRBJ2-3; no reliable D call. V was shortened by 5 bases and J by 0 bases, with 3 bases between the two germline ends. This CDR3 has 12 residues. Germline CDR1 and CDR2: SGHVS and FNYEAQ. As DNA, the CDR3 is TGTGCCAGCAGCCTCAGCACAGATACGCAGTATTTT. This codes for CASSLSTDTQYF.

The V and J genes are TRBV4-2 and TRBJ1-5; tentatively, D is TRBD1 (5 bases). V lost 1 base, J lost 5 bases, and 9 bases lay in between. CDR1 and CDR2 (germline): LGHNA, YNFKEQ. The CDR3 loop spans 14 amino acids. The CDR3 sequence is CASSQGGRDQPQHF. CDR3 nucleotides: TGTGCCAGCAGCCAAGGGGGGAGGGATCAGCCCCAGCATTTT.

The V gene is TRBV2, the J gene TRBJ2-2; D is perhaps TRBD2 (5 bases). Germline values: CDR1 SNHLY, CDR2 FYNNEI. V was shortened by 4 bases and J by 4 bases, with 13 bases between the two germline ends. CDR3 length: 15 amino acids. The CDR3 spells CASSVEGSSTGELFF. The CDR3 DNA reads as TGTGCCAGCAGTGTTGAGGGCTCGAGCACCGGGGAGCTGTTTTTT.

For this clone: The same CDR3 is also encoded by other DNA sequences in this sample. The chain recombines TRBV5-1 with TRBJ2-7; tentatively, D is TRBD1 or TRBD2 (5 bases each). Trimming pared 0 bases from V and 4 bases from J, leaving 11 bases between. The CDR3 extends over 14 amino acids. In germline, CDR1 is SGHRS, CDR2 YFSETQ. The CDR3 DNA is TGCGCCAGCAGCTTGGTTCAGGGAGCTTACGAGCAGTACTTC. Translating gives CASSLVQGAYEQYF.

This clone was seen only once. The V and J genes are TRBV28 and TRBJ2-7; D is possibly TRBD1 or TRBD2 (5 bases each). The CDR3 spans 18 residues. V was pared by 4 bases and J by 0 bases, with 22 bases between. Germline assignment: CDR1 MDHEN and CDR2 SYDVKM. Here the CDR3 reads CASSSLSGPALSSYEQYF. Written as DNA, the CDR3 is TGTGCCAGCAGTTCCCTTTCGGGACCGGCCTTAAGCTCCTACGAGCAGTACTTC.

Note on this clone: This same CDR3 is encoded by further DNA sequences in the sample. The chain joins TRBV28 to TRBJ2-7; D is uncertain. CDR1 and CDR2 (germline): MDHEN, SYDVKM. The CDR3 length is 13 residues. V gave up 4 bases and J gave up 0 bases, with 7 bases separating them. The CDR3 sequence is CASSSGSSYEQYF. Written as DNA, the CDR3 is TGTGCCAGCAGTTCCGGGTCCTCCTACGAGCAGTACTTC.

The chain recombines TRBV5-1 with TRBJ2-3; TRBD1 matches at 10 bases. Germline V lookup: CDR1 SGHRS, CDR2 YFSETQ. The CDR3 loop spans 15 amino acids. Losses at the gene ends were 3 bases for V and 7 bases for J; bases not matched to a gene: 8. CDR3 in amino acids: CASSSGGTGENTQYF. The CDR3 DNA is TGCGCCAGCAGCTCGGGCGGGACAGGGGAGAATACGCAGTATTTT.

The rearrangement links TRBV29-1 to TRBJ2-1; D is possibly TRBD1 or TRBD2 (5 bases each). V lost 6 bases and J 6 bases, leaving 18 bases between the germline ends. Germline CDR1 reads SQVTM; CDR2 reads ANQGSEA. The CDR3 runs to 14 residues. This chain's CDR3 is CSVITGGSSNEQFF. The DNA of the CDR3 is TGCAGCGTGATTACAGGAGGTTCATCCAATGAGCAGTTCTTC.

The CDR3 sequence is CASSQNPSGGAQDGYTF. The CDR3 DNA sequence: TGTGCCAGCAGCCAAAACCCCTCGGGGGGCGCACAGGATGGCTACACCTTC. The J gene is TRBJ1-2, the V gene TRBV13, with TRBD1 as a possible D gene (6 bases). Germline values: CDR1 PRHDT, CDR2 FYEKMQ (reference sequence). Trimming cost V 5 bases and J 6 bases, with 25 bases left between them. The CDR3 is made up of 17 amino acids. Full variable domain (missing parts from reference TRBV13 and TRBJ1-2): AAGVIQSPRHLIKEKRETATLKCYPIPRHDTVYWYQQGPGQDPQFLISFYEKMQSDKGSIPDRFSAQQFSDYHSELNMSSLELGDSALYFCASSQNPSGGAQDGYTFGSGTRLTVV.

The CDR3 bases are TGCAGTATTTATTCCTACAATGAGCAGTTCTTC. This gives the protein CSIYSYNEQFF. This chain links TRBV29-1 with TRBJ2-1; D unclear. This CDR3 is built from 11 residues. CDR1 SQVTM and CDR2 ANQGSEA come from the germline V gene.

The rearrangement links TRBV2 to TRBJ2-2; TRBD2 matches 12 bases. Germline-derived CDR1 and CDR2 are SNHLY and FYNNEI. The CDR3 loop spans 15 amino acids. J was trimmed by 5 bases and V by 5 bases; bases with no gene match: 3. As DNA, the CDR3 is TGTGCCAGCAGTCCGCTAGCGGGAGGGACCGGGGAGCTGTTTTTT. Its protein is CASSPLAGGTGELFF.